The 9 T cell receptor beta chains below were found in one sample sequenced in a study of T-cell reconstitution after alpha-beta-depleted transplantation in children. Unique molecular identifiers tagged the TCRbeta library. TCRdb itself ran the PCR reads through MiXCR, one entry per CDR3 protein. Among a few hundred thousand distinct CDR3 sequences, 10% to 13% were seen once, and the ten largest hold roughly 2.5%. Sequenced material: PBMCs from the stem cell graft donor, taken from the stem cell graft. All receptors come from a human donor who donated a stem cell graft to a child with acute lymphoblastic leukemia.

This clonotype appeared a few times. The chain couples TRBV7-8 to TRBJ2-3, with 7 bases identical to TRBD2. Germline CDR1 is SGHVS and CDR2 is FQNEAQ. J gave up 3 bases and V 2 bases, and 8 bases lay outside the gene matches. CDR3 size: 16 residues. DNA of the CDR3: TGTGCCAGCAGCTTACGCGCGGGAGTTTCAACAGATACGCAGTATTTT. Translation gives CASSLRAGVSTDTQYF.

The rearrangement links TRBV29-1 to TRBJ2-1; D may be TRBD2 (6 bases). The CDR3 extends over 15 amino acids. The germline gives CDR1 SQVTM, CDR2 ANQGSEA. V lost 0 bases, J lost 7 bases, and 16 bases lay in between. The CDR3: CSVEDPRDSSNEQFF. CDR3 in DNA: TGCAGCGTTGAAGACCCCCGGGACTCGTCTAATGAGCAGTTCTTC.

This clonotype has ten or more counts. This chain joins TRBV12-3 or TRBV12-4 and TRBJ2-2; D possibly corresponds to TRBD2 (5 bases). V was trimmed by 6 bases and J by 7 bases, leaving 18 bases between them. CDR3 length equals 15 residues. As DNA, the CDR3 is TGTGCCAGCAGAACCGTGACGGGAAGGGTCGGGGAGCTGTTTTTT. Residues: CASRTVTGRVGELFF.

This clonotype was counted a few times. The V and J genes are TRBV28 and TRBJ2-3; D not certain. Germline V gene data show CDR1 as MDHEN and CDR2 as SYDVKM. The CDR3 length is 12 residues. The V end was cut by 4 bases, the J end by 4 bases, with 6 bases between. CDR3 sequence: CASSWVADTQYF. CDR3 nucleotides: TGTGCCAGCAGTTGGGTGGCAGATACGCAGTATTTT.

There are a few counts of this clonotype. This sequence joins TRBV6-2 or TRBV6-3 and TRBJ2-1, with 9 bases that match TRBD1. Germline V gives CDR1 MNHEY, CDR2 SVGEGT. The CDR3 loop spans 15 amino acids. Unmatched junction bases numbered 5, after V lost 5 bases and J lost 3 bases. The CDR3: CASSPRQGVYNEQFF. Here the CDR3 DNA reads TGTGCCAGCAGTCCGAGACAGGGGGTCTACAATGAGCAGTTCTTC.

In its sample, this clonotype was seen many times. The gene calls are TRBV5-1 and TRBJ1-4, with D maybe TRBD1 (6 bases). Per germline, CDR1 SGHRS and CDR2 YFSETQ. The CDR3 is 14 residues long. Trimming took 0 bases from V and 5 from J, leaving 8 bases between them. The CDR3 nucleotides read TGCGCCAGCAGCTTGGACAGGGTGAATGAAAAACTGTTTTTT. It is translated as CASSLDRVNEKLFF.

This clonotype was seen repeatedly, ten times or more. The genes are TRBV10-2 and TRBJ1-1, with D uncertain. The CDR3 extends over 13 amino acids. The V end lost 7 bases, the J end lost 3 bases, and 12 bases lay between the germline ends. CDR1 and CDR2 from the germline V gene are WSHSY and SAAADI. CDR3 protein: CASTRGGDTEAFF. CDR3 in DNA: TGCGCCAGCACCCGGGGAGGAGACACTGAAGCTTTCTTT.

This clonotype was observed a handful of times. This chain links TRBV7-9 with TRBJ1-2; 10 bases are shared with TRBD1. Germline trimming cut 5 bases from V and 5 bases from J; bases unmatched to any gene: 5. This CDR3 contains 14 residues. Germline CDR1 SEHNR, CDR2 FQNEAQ (reference sequence). The CDR3 loop reads CASSPWTGGYGYTF. DNA for the CDR3: TGTGCCAGCAGCCCTTGGACAGGGGGTTATGGCTACACCTTC.

The J gene is TRBJ1-3, the V gene TRBV7-9, with 7 positions matching TRBD1. V lost 5 bases and J lost 2; bases outside the gene matches: 6. Germline values: CDR1 SEHNR, CDR2 FQNEAQ (reference sequence). This CDR3 is 15 amino acids long. CDR3 bases: TGTGCCAGCAGCATAAGGGACAGACCTGGAAACACCATATATTTT. Residues: CASSIRDRPGNTIYF.